Presented here are 28 T cell receptor beta chains from one specimen sequenced in a study of cytomegalovirus exposure and HLA in healthy donors. Profiled with immunoSEQ multiplex PCR; TCRdb holds only in-frame clones, not every one. The table records some 140,000 clones, 85% to 90% of them present only once. The specimen sequenced was PBMCs. The receptors come from a human donor in good health.

In nucleotides, the CDR3 is TGTGCCAGCAGCTTATGGCCGGTCGGACTAGCGGGAGAAGAGACCCAGTACTTC. It specifies CASSLWPVGLAGEETQYF. The rearrangement links TRBV7-8 to TRBJ2-5; TRBD2 aligns across 13 bases. With 2 bases clipped from V and 3 bases from J, the junction kept 9 bases outside the gene matches. This CDR3 spans 18 amino acids. Germline V gene lookup returns CDR1 SGHVS and CDR2 FQNEAQ.

This sequence joins TRBV7-8 and TRBJ1-5; D not certain. The CDR3 loop spans 17 amino acids. Trimming stripped 2 bases from V and 4 bases from J, with 18 bases between. CDR1 is SGHVS, CDR2 FQNEAQ, per germline. The CDR3 here is CASSLLSWREGNQPQHF. CDR3 nucleotide sequence: TGTGCCAGCAGCTTACTTTCATGGAGGGAGGGTAATCAGCCCCAGCATTTT.

This clone came up once. CDR3 bases: TGCAGCGCCCTGGACAGGACGAACACTGAAGCTTTCTTT. Translation gives CSALDRTNTEAFF. This sequence joins TRBV29-1 and TRBJ1-1; 7 nucleotides match TRBD1. Trimming removed 7 bases from V and 1 base from J; junction bases left unmatched: 6. Germline assignment: CDR1 SQVTM and CDR2 ANQGSEA. The CDR3 length is 13 residues. Based on the CDR3 plus reference TRBV29-1 and TRBJ1-1, the full variable domain is SAVISQKPSRDICQRGTSLTIQCQVDSQVTMMFWYRQQPGQSLTLIATANQGSEATYESGFVIDKFPISRPNLTFSTLTVSNMSPEDSSIYLCSALDRTNTEAFFGQGTRLTVV.

This clone was seen a few times. The gene calls are TRBV7-2 and TRBJ1-6, with 7 bases lining up with TRBD1. This CDR3 contains 12 residues. CDR1 and CDR2 (germline): SGHTA, FQGNSA. The V gene end was trimmed by 5 bases and the J gene end by 10 bases; junction bases not matched to a gene: 2. CDR3: CASSHRGSPLHF. For the CDR3, the DNA is TGTGCCAGCAGCCACAGGGGCTCACCCCTCCACTTT.

V and J are TRBV27 and TRBJ2-7; TRBD1 aligns across 8 bases. The length of the CDR3 is 15 residues. Germline assignment: CDR1 MNHEY and CDR2 SMNVEV (reference sequence). V trimming: 6 bases; J trimming: 2 bases; junction bases outside the gene matches: 9. The DNA for the CDR3 is TGTGCCAGCAGGAGGGGTGGACAGGGTACCTACGAGCAGTACTTC. Translating gives CASRRGGQGTYEQYF.

The V gene is TRBV2, the J gene TRBJ1-2; D is uncertain. The CDR3 covers 13 residues. V lost 5 bases, J lost 6 bases, and 13 bases lay in between. Germline assignment: CDR1 SNHLY and CDR2 FYNNEI. The DNA of the CDR3 is TGTGCCAGCAGTTCGAGGGCGGATCATGGCTACACCTTC. It yields the protein CASSSRADHGYTF.

CDR3 loop: CASSLSGGFNQPQHF. CDR3 in DNA: TGTGCCAGCAGTTTATCGGGAGGTTTCAATCAGCCCCAGCATTTT. The chain joins TRBV28 to TRBJ1-5; D not resolved. Germline values: CDR1 MDHEN, CDR2 SYDVKM. CDR3 length: 15 amino acids. V was shortened by 1 base and J by 3 bases, with 10 bases between the two germline ends.

This clone appeared a few times. This chain joins TRBV4-3 and TRBJ1-3; unclear D gene. The CDR3 sequence is 14 residues long. CDR1 LGHNA and CDR2 YSLEER come from the germline V gene. Trimming took off 4 bases at V and 2 bases at J, with 9 bases between the two ends. Here the CDR3 DNA reads TGCGCCAGCAGCCCCGGAGAGGCTGGAAACACCATATATTTT. It is translated as CASSPGEAGNTIYF.

J is TRBJ2-2 and V is TRBV7-6; TRBD2 matches 8 bases. The CDR3 is 17 amino acids. From germline, CDR1 is SGHVS and CDR2 FNYEAQ. With 1 base clipped from V and 2 bases from J, the junction kept 6 bases outside the gene matches. CDR3 amino acids: CASSLVSAGGNTGELFF. DNA for the CDR3: TGTGCCAGCAGCTTAGTTTCCGCGGGGGGAAACACCGGGGAGCTGTTTTTT.

This chain joins TRBV19 and TRBJ2-7, with 7 bases matching TRBD1. This CDR3 has 13 residues. Germline V CDR1 and CDR2: LNHDA, SQIVND (reference sequence). Germline trimming cut 5 bases from V and 6 bases from J; bases unmatched to any gene: 7. The CDR3: CASSLQGQPEQYF. The CDR3 DNA reads TGTGCCAGTAGTCTCCAGGGACAGCCCGAGCAGTACTTC.

V and J are TRBV6-1 and TRBJ1-6; D is unclear. CDR1 MNHNS and CDR2 SASEGT come from the germline V gene. V was trimmed by 6 bases and J by 10 bases, leaving 13 bases between them. The CDR3 is 13 amino acids. The CDR3 sequence is CASRPRLSSPLHF. In nucleotides, the CDR3 is TGTGCCAGCAGACCAAGACTCAGCTCACCCCTCCACTTT.

The V gene is TRBV28, the J gene TRBJ2-1, with 9 bases lining up with TRBD2. Germline V gives CDR1 MDHEN, CDR2 SYDVKM. V shed 6 bases and J 5 bases; nucleotides not matched to a gene: 14. CDR3 length: 17 amino acids. In nucleotides, the CDR3 is TGTGCCAGCAGCCGCAGATTAGCGGGAGTTGCGGACAATGAGCAGTTCTTC. Translation gives CASSRRLAGVADNEQFF.

The chain uses TRBV13 and TRBJ1-2; 9 bases agree with TRBD1. Germline V gene lookup returns CDR1 PRHDT and CDR2 FYEKMQ (reference sequence). Trimming cost V 5 bases and J 2 bases; bases outside gene matches: 6. This CDR3 has 15 residues. The CDR3 sequence: CASSHGGQGNYGYTF. The CDR3 region has the DNA TGTGCCAGCAGCCATGGTGGACAGGGGAACTATGGCTACACCTTC. Using reference TRBV13 and TRBJ1-2 for the parts outside the CDR3, the full variable domain is AAGVIQSPRHLIKEKRETATLKCYPIPRHDTVYWYQQGPGQDPQFLISFYEKMQSDKGSIPDRFSAQQFSDYHSELNMSSLELGDSALYFCASSHGGQGNYGYTFGSGTRLTVV.

The chain combines TRBV27 with TRBJ1-1, with a possible D match to TRBD1 (6 bases). The V gene's germline CDR1 is MNHEY and CDR2 SMNVEV (reference sequence). CDR3 length: 13 amino acids. The V end was cut by 4 bases, the J end by 14 bases, with 20 bases between. CDR3 loop: CASSSLTGPLRFF. DNA for the CDR3: TGTGCCAGCAGTTCTTTAACAGGGCCGTTGAGATTCTTT.

V is TRBV19 and J is TRBJ2-2; 9 positions agree with TRBD1. CDR1 is LNHDA, CDR2 SQIVND, per germline (reference sequence). The V and J ends lost 3 bases and 2 bases, in that order; junction bases with no gene match: 7. This CDR3 comprises 17 residues. CDR3 sequence: CASSINRDRANTGELFF. The CDR3 nucleotides are TGTGCCAGTAGTATTAACCGGGACAGGGCCAACACCGGGGAGCTGTTTTTT.

The V and J genes are TRBV6-5 and TRBJ2-2; the match to TRBD2 covers 7 bases. CDR3 length: 14 residues. Germline CDR1 is MNHEY and CDR2 is SVGAGI. Trimming removed 4 bases from V and 6 bases from J; junction bases left unmatched: 5. The CDR3 DNA reads as TGTGCCAGCAGTTTCACTGGGGGGGCCGGGGAGCTGTTTTTT. Encoded protein: CASSFTGGAGELFF.

The chain links TRBV28 to TRBJ2-3, with no clear D. CDR3 length: 14 amino acids. Germline-derived CDR1 and CDR2 are MDHEN and SYDVKM. V was clipped by 5 bases and J by 2 bases, with 11 bases between them. The CDR3: CASSGHGDTDTQYF. The CDR3 coding sequence is TGTGCCAGCAGTGGTCATGGAGACACAGATACGCAGTATTTT. The complete variable domain, with remaining parts taken from reference TRBV28 and TRBJ2-3, reads DVKVTQSSRYLVKRTGEKVFLECVQDMDHENMFWYRQDPGLGLRLIYFSYDVKMKEKGDIPEGYSVSREKKERFSLILESASTNQTSMYLCASSGHGDTDTQYFGPGTRLTVL.

V gene TRBV5-6 combines with J gene TRBJ1-1, with D perhaps TRBD1 (5 bases). V was pared by 2 bases and J by 3 bases, with 14 bases between. Germline V CDR1 and CDR2: SGHDT, YYEEEE. This CDR3 region has 15 residues. CDR3: CASSFEQVGYTEAFF. DNA for the CDR3: TGTGCCAGCAGCTTTGAACAGGTCGGGTACACTGAAGCTTTCTTT.

This chain uses TRBV7-9 with TRBJ2-3; D possibly corresponds to TRBD2 (6 bases). Trimming stripped 2 bases from V and 1 base from J, with 13 bases between. This CDR3 has 16 residues. Germline assignment: CDR1 SEHNR and CDR2 FQNEAQ (reference sequence). DNA for the CDR3: TGTGCCAGCAGCTTACAAACGGGAGTTGGCACAGATACGCAGTATTTT. Translation: CASSLQTGVGTDTQYF.

The rearrangement links TRBV29-1 to TRBJ2-3; tentatively, D is TRBD2 (5 bases). From germline, CDR1 is SQVTM and CDR2 ANQGSEA. V lost 5 bases and J lost 0, with 9 bases in between. This CDR3 is built from 13 residues. The CDR3 DNA sequence: TGCAGCGTTACTAGGGATAGCACAGATACGCAGTATTTT. It is translated as CSVTRDSTDTQYF.

This chain uses TRBV10-3 with TRBJ1-4; D gene ambiguous. Germline V lookup: CDR1 ENHRY, CDR2 SYGVKD. The V end lost 1 base, the J end lost 0 bases, and 6 bases lay between the germline ends. This CDR3 is built from 15 residues. The CDR3 region is CAISELAATNEKLFF. In DNA form, the CDR3 reads TGTGCCATCAGTGAGTTGGCAGCAACTAATGAAAAACTGTTTTTT.

The rearrangement joins TRBV5-6 to TRBJ2-2, with D possibly matching TRBD1 (6 bases). The CDR3 runs 17 residues. Germline V gene data show CDR1 as SGHDT and CDR2 as YYEEEE. Between the trimmed V and J ends, which lost 6 bases and 6 bases, there was a span of 24 bases. CDR3 region: CASTNHFRGGWAGELFF. CDR3 coding DNA: TGTGCCAGCACCAACCACTTTAGAGGGGGATGGGCCGGGGAGCTGTTTTTT.

CDR3 amino acids: CASSDSGSSSYNEQFF. The DNA for the CDR3 is TGTGCCAGCAGTGATTCGGGGAGCAGCTCCTACAATGAGCAGTTCTTC. This chain uses TRBV6-4 with TRBJ2-1; weak D call: TRBD2 (5 bases). Germline CDR1 and CDR2: MRHNA and SNTAGT. This CDR3 is 16 amino acids long. Trimming stripped 3 bases from V and 0 bases from J, with 12 bases between.

V gene TRBV18 combines with J gene TRBJ2-1; TRBD1 matches at 8 bases. Germline assignment: CDR1 KGHSH and CDR2 LQKENI. The CDR3 runs 17 residues. V shed 5 bases, J shed 5 bases, and the junction held 14 bases outside the gene matches. The CDR3 region is CASSARPDRVLDNEQFF. The CDR3 DNA is TGTGCCAGCTCAGCCCGACCGGACAGGGTATTGGACAATGAGCAGTTCTTC.

The chain couples TRBV15 to TRBJ1-6; weak D call: TRBD1 (6 bases). Trimming took 2 bases from V and 6 from J, leaving 20 bases between them. Germline values: CDR1 LNHNV, CDR2 YYDKDF (reference sequence). CDR3 length: 18 residues. The CDR3 sequence is CATSRRQEVYGLNSPLHF. In DNA form, the CDR3 reads TGTGCCACCAGCAGAAGACAGGAGGTGTACGGGCTTAATTCACCCCTCCACTTT.

This chain links TRBV11-2 with TRBJ1-5; a possible D gene is TRBD1 (6 bases). Trimming removed 3 bases at V and 7 bases at J, with 16 bases between. The germline V gene has CDR1 SGHAT and CDR2 FQNNGV. The CDR3 spans 15 residues. The CDR3: CASSLGAGDGQPQHF. Here the CDR3 DNA reads TGTGCCAGCAGCTTGGGGGCAGGGGACGGGCAGCCCCAGCATTTT.

The V gene is TRBV6-4, the J gene TRBJ2-3; tentative D call: TRBD1 (5 bases). Germline V gene data show CDR1 as MRHNA and CDR2 as SNTAGT. V shed 4 bases and J shed 3 bases, with 11 bases lying between them. CDR3 length equals 14 residues. The chain's CDR3 is CASSAWGRTDTQYF. The CDR3 DNA reads TGTGCCAGCAGTGCCTGGGGCCGTACAGATACGCAGTATTTT.

The CDR3, as DNA: TGTGCCAGTAAACACAGGGGCGCGAACACCGGGGAGCTGTTTTTT. Translation gives CASKHRGANTGELFF. V gene TRBV19 combines with J gene TRBJ2-2, with 7 bases fitting TRBD1. Trimming took 7 bases from V and 0 from J; bases not matched to a gene: 5. CDR3 length: 15 amino acids. Germline V gene data show CDR1 as LNHDA and CDR2 as SQIVND (reference sequence).